The next 14 T cell receptor beta chains were all read from a single sample in a study of T cell changes during pregnancy in multiple sclerosis. Using immunoSEQ multiplex PCR, the repertoire was profiled, and TCRdb retains in-frame clones only, with some absent. This table holds 85,000 to 90,000 clones, approximately 90% found once. The sequenced sample was peripheral blood, obtained in the first trimester of pregnancy. The source of these receptors is a female donor in good health, enrolled as a control in a pregnancy study.

J is TRBJ2-7 and V is TRBV7-9, with D tentatively TRBD1 (6 bases). The CDR3 spans 15 residues. Trimming pared 2 bases from V and 5 bases from J, leaving 16 bases between. Germline CDR1 SEHNR, CDR2 FQNEAQ (reference sequence). Written as DNA, the CDR3 is TGTGCCAGCAGCTTATTAGGGGGTGCAAGCGACGAGCAGTACTTC. This translates into CASSLLGGASDEQYF. Together with reference TRBV7-9 and TRBJ2-7, the CDR3 gives the full variable domain: DTGVSQNPRHKITKRGQNVTFRCDPISEHNRLYWYRQTLGQGPEFLTYFQNEAQLEKSRLLSDRFSAERPKGSFSTLEIQRTEQGDSAMYLCASSLLGGASDEQYFGPGTRLTVT.

The V and J genes are TRBV6-1 and TRBJ2-7; TRBD2 matches 8 bases. The germline gives CDR1 MNHNS, CDR2 SASEGT. With V trimmed by 6 bases and J by 2 bases, 6 bases remained unmatched. This CDR3 spans 14 amino acids. The CDR3 protein is CASRGDGRAYEQYF. In DNA form, the CDR3 reads TGTGCCAGCAGGGGGGACGGGAGGGCCTACGAGCAGTACTTC.

This clone was seen only a few times. This sequence joins TRBV4-3 and TRBJ1-2; 8 positions match TRBD1. The V and J ends lost 5 bases and 3 bases, in that order; junction bases with no gene match: 8. Germline V CDR1 and CDR2: LGHNA, YSLEER. The CDR3 extends over 15 amino acids. CDR3 sequence reads: CASSERQGSYYGYTF. CDR3 nucleotides: TGCGCCAGCAGCGAAAGACAGGGGAGCTACTATGGCTACACCTTC.

This clone was counted between two and nine times. V usage is TRBV11-2 and J usage is TRBJ2-4, with 8 bases aligning to TRBD2. Germline CDR1 SGHAT, CDR2 FQNNGV. V was clipped by 0 bases and J by 8 bases; unmatched bases: 12. This CDR3 is 17 amino acids long. The CDR3: CASSLESGRGKRDIQYF. The CDR3 nucleotides read TGTGCCAGCAGCTTAGAATCCGGGAGGGGAAAAAGAGACATTCAGTACTTC.

This clone was counted between two and nine times. The chain joins TRBV10-3 to TRBJ2-2, with TRBD1 identical over 9 bases. With 6 bases clipped from V and 6 bases from J, the junction kept 5 bases outside the gene matches. Germline-derived CDR1 and CDR2 are ENHRY and SYGVKD. This CDR3 is built from 14 residues. Here the CDR3 reads CAIRQGQGAGELFF. The CDR3 bases are TGTGCCATCAGACAGGGACAGGGAGCCGGGGAGCTGTTTTTT.

The chain uses TRBV18 and TRBJ2-2, with D possibly being TRBD2 (6 bases). The length of the CDR3 is 16 residues. Germline V gives CDR1 KGHSH, CDR2 LQKENI. V lost 2 bases, J lost 4 bases, and 14 bases lay in between. The CDR3, as DNA: TGTGCCAGCTCACCAGCCTCCGGGGGATTCACCGGGGAGCTGTTTTTT. This gives the protein CASSPASGGFTGELFF.

The rearrangement joins TRBV18 to TRBJ1-1; D not certain. Germline V gene sequence: CDR1 KGHSH, CDR2 LQKENI. CDR3 length: 12 amino acids. V was clipped by 6 bases and J by 1 base, with 6 bases between them. The CDR3 sequence is CASSSGNTEAFF. The CDR3 region has the DNA TGTGCCAGCTCGTCGGGGAACACTGAAGCTTTCTTT. The full variable domain, rest sourced from reference TRBV18 and TRBJ1-1, is NAGVMQNPRHLVRRRGQEARLRCSPMKGHSHVYWYRQLPEEGLKFMVYLQKENIIDESGMPKERFSAEFPKEGPSILRIQQVVRGDSAAYFCASSSGNTEAFFGQGTRLTVV.

V gene TRBV7-9 combines with J gene TRBJ2-3; 12 bases are a match to TRBD2. V trimming: 4 bases; J trimming: 6 bases; junction bases outside the gene matches: 8. The length of the CDR3 is 16 residues. Germline CDR1 SEHNR, CDR2 FQNEAQ (reference sequence). CDR3 sequence: CASSSGLAGRVDTQYF. The DNA of the CDR3 is TGTGCCAGCAGCTCCGGACTAGCGGGGAGAGTTGATACGCAGTATTTT.

The chain has TRBV6-1 and TRBJ1-2; TRBD1 matches 8 bases. V gave up 4 bases and J gave up 7 bases; unmatched junction bases: 8. The germline V gene has CDR1 MNHNS and CDR2 SASEGT. The CDR3 loop spans 14 amino acids. CDR3 in DNA: TGTGCCAGCAGTGGGACAGGGAGTGTCGGTGGCTACACCTTC. Residues: CASSGTGSVGGYTF.

The CDR3 DNA is TGTGCCAGCAGCTTACCACTACTAGCGGGGGTTAATCATACGCAGTATTTT. As protein: CASSLPLLAGVNHTQYF. V gene TRBV7-6 combines with J gene TRBJ2-3; 11 bases map to TRBD2. Germline CDR1 reads SGHVS; CDR2 reads FNYEAQ. Losses at the gene ends were 2 bases for V and 7 bases for J; bases not matched to a gene: 11. The CDR3 consists of 17 residues.

The genes are TRBV5-6 and TRBJ1-4; 8 nucleotides match TRBD1. The J segment lost 2 bases and the V segment lost 5 bases, leaving 5 bases of the junction unmatched. The V gene's germline CDR1 is SGHDT and CDR2 YYEEEE. The CDR3 has 15 residues. CDR3 DNA: TGTGCCAGCAGTCAGACAGGGGCGACTAATGAAAAACTGTTTTTT. It translates to CASSQTGATNEKLFF.

V is TRBV4-1 and J is TRBJ1-2, with TRBD1 matching over 8 bases. CDR1 is MGHRA and CDR2 is YSYEKL in the germline V gene. Trimming at V came to 4 bases and at J to 4 bases, leaving 5 bases not matched to a gene. There are 14 residues in the CDR3. The CDR3 reads CASSREQGGYGYTF. Written as DNA, the CDR3 is TGCGCCAGCAGCCGGGAACAGGGGGGCTATGGCTACACCTTC.

The chain carries TRBV5-4 and TRBJ1-1, with D possibly matching TRBD1 (5 bases). Trimming stripped 0 bases from V and 6 bases from J, with 12 bases between. The germline CDR1 and CDR2 sequences are SGHNT and YYREEE (reference sequence). The CDR3 runs 14 residues. CDR3 DNA sequence: TGTGCCAGCAGCTTGGTCGGGGGTAAGTCTGAAGCTTTCTTT. Encoded protein: CASSLVGGKSEAFF.

The J gene is TRBJ2-7, the V gene TRBV18, with D possibly being TRBD2 (6 bases). V was shortened by 6 bases and J by 6 bases, with 12 bases between the two germline ends. Germline V gene data show CDR1 as KGHSH and CDR2 as LQKENI. The CDR3 has 12 residues. CDR3 sequence reads: CASSHGGTEQYF. The CDR3 DNA follows: TGTGCCAGCTCCCACGGGGGTACCGAGCAGTACTTC.